Listed below are T cell receptor beta chains from one sample, sequenced in a study of metastatic and nonmetastatic thyroid tumors. MiXCR re-clonotyped the PCR reads for TCRdb. This table has roughly 6,400 clones, more than 15% appearing once. The sample comprised tumor tissue. These receptors came from a male donor with papillary thyroid cancer or a benign thyroid nodule (not recorded which). Some clones in this sample may be carry-over from other donors' samples. The CDR3 runs from the conserved cysteine through the conserved F or W. The order of the fields is V gene, D gene, J gene, clone size, CDR3 DNA, CDR3 protein. A D gene is named only where the DNA matches it firmly. Size values are once, few and many counts, or a class for expanded clones, and some rows have none.

V: TRBV5-8
D: -
J: TRBJ2-5
size: many
DNA: TGTGCCAGCAGCTTGGGGAGGATGGAGACCCAGTACTTC
CDR3: CASSLGRMETQYF

V: TRBV19
D: -
J: TRBJ1-1
size: many
DNA: TGTACCAGTACCACGGCGGGGGCTGGGATGAACACTGAAGCTTTCTTT
CDR3: CTSTTAGAGMNTEAFF

V: TRBV6-1
D: TRBD1
J: TRBJ1-6
size: few
DNA: TGTGCCAGCAGCCCAACAGGGGGCGGGTCACCCCTCCACTTT
CDR3: CASSPTGGGSPLHF

V: TRBV11-2
D: -
J: TRBJ1-2
size: -
DNA: TGTGCCAGCAGCTTAGGACCGCCCTCTGGCGGCTACACCTTC
CDR3: CASSLGPPSGGYTF

V: TRBV6-1
D: -
J: TRBJ2-1
size: -
DNA: TGTGCCGACGGTCCCGGGGGTGAGCAGTTCTTC
CDR3: CADGPGGEQFF

V: TRBV5-1
D: -
J: TRBJ2-5
size: once
DNA: TGCGCCAGCAGCCCCAGTGGAGGCTCAGGGGAGACCCAGTACTTC
CDR3: CASSPSGGSGETQYF

V: TRBV6-1
D: TRBD2
J: TRBJ2-3
size: medium-sized
DNA: TGTGCCAGCAGTCCGACTAGCGGGAGATTAGATACGCAGTATTTT
CDR3: CASSPTSGRLDTQYF

V: TRBV14
D: -
J: TRBJ1-2
size: -
DNA: TGTGCCAGCAGCCCCGCACCAGTCTATGGCTACACCTTC
CDR3: CASSPAPVYGYTF

V: TRBV19
D: -
J: TRBJ1-5
size: many
DNA: TGTGCCAGTAGTATACCTCCGGGGGGGATAGGGGGACAGCCCCAGCATTTT
CDR3: CASSIPPGGIGGQPQHF

V: TRBV28
D: TRBD2
J: TRBJ2-1
size: few
DNA: TGTGCCAGCAGTCGAGGAGCGGGAGGATTTGAGCAGTTCTTC
CDR3: CASSRGAGGFEQFF

V: TRBV18
D: TRBD1
J: TRBJ2-1
size: -
DNA: TGTGCCAGCTCACCGGGACAGGGGAGGCAGTTCTTC
CDR3: CASSPGQGRQFF

V: TRBV6-2/TRBV6-3
D: TRBD2
J: TRBJ2-3
size: medium-sized
DNA: TGTGCCAGCAGAGGACTAGCGGGGGGGGAAGTAGATACGCAGTATTTT
CDR3: CASRGLAGGEVDTQYF

V: TRBV2
D: -
J: TRBJ2-3
size: medium-sized
DNA: TGTGCCAGCAGTCAGTCTTCTAGCGCACCAGGGGGTACGCAGTATTTT
CDR3: CASSQSSSAPGGTQYF

V: TRBV6-1
D: -
J: TRBJ2-2
size: medium-sized
DNA: TGTGCCAGCAGTACAGGGACGAGCACCGGGGAGCTGTTTTTT
CDR3: CASSTGTSTGELFF

V: TRBV28
D: -
J: TRBJ1-5
size: medium-sized
DNA: TGTGCCAGCAGTTTATGGACAGGCTCACAGCAGCCCCAGCATTTT
CDR3: CASSLWTGSQQPQHF

V: TRBV20-1
D: TRBD1
J: TRBJ2-7
size: many
DNA: TGCAGTGCTAACGGACAGGTCCACGAGCAGTACTTC
CDR3: CSANGQVHEQYF

V: TRBV2
D: -
J: TRBJ2-7
size: few
DNA: TGTGCCAGCACTAGGGACACAGCCTACGAGCAGTACTTC
CDR3: CASTRDTAYEQYF

V: TRBV6-1
D: TRBD1
J: TRBJ2-2
size: medium-sized
DNA: TGTGCCAGCAGTGAAGTTAGGGGGCGGCGATACGGGGAGCTGTTTTTT
CDR3: CASSEVRGRRYGELFF

V: TRBV7-3
D: TRBD2
J: TRBJ2-3
size: many
DNA: TGTGCCAGCAGCTTAAATCCAGCGGGGGGCGAAGATACGCAGTATTTT
CDR3: CASSLNPAGGEDTQYF

V: TRBV10-2
D: TRBD2
J: TRBJ2-7
size: -
DNA: TGCGCCAGCAGACCGGGACTAGTATACGAGCAGTACTTC
CDR3: CASRPGLVYEQYF

V: TRBV20-1
D: TRBD1
J: TRBJ2-7
size: medium-sized
DNA: TGCAGTGCTTTTTCCGGGACAGGGGCCTACGAGCAGTACTTC
CDR3: CSAFSGTGAYEQYF

V: TRBV3-1
D: TRBD2
J: TRBJ2-5
size: many
DNA: TGTGCCAGCAGCCAAGATTTGGCGGGGGGGCCTGGGGAGACCCAGTACTTC
CDR3: CASSQDLAGGPGETQYF

V: TRBV5-1
D: -
J: TRBJ1-4
size: many
DNA: TGCGCCAGCAGCTCGGATCCTGGTCGTGAAAAACTGTTTTTT
CDR3: CASSSDPGREKLFF

V: TRBV12-5
D: -
J: TRBJ1-5
size: many
DNA: TGTGCTAGTGGTTTGACAGGTAGCAATCAGCCCCAGCATTTT
CDR3: CASGLTGSNQPQHF

V: TRBV30
D: -
J: TRBJ1-3
size: -
DNA: TGTGCCTGGAGTAATGGAGACACCATATATTTT
CDR3: CAWSNGDTIYF

V: TRBV5-1
D: -
J: TRBJ2-7
size: medium-sized
DNA: TGCGCCAGCAGCTTTACTGTTTCATACGAGCAGTACTTC
CDR3: CASSFTVSYEQYF

V: TRBV19
D: -
J: TRBJ2-3
size: -
DNA: TGTGCCATTAGTATGACATGTACGAGCACAGATACGCAGTATTTT
CDR3: CAISMTCTSTDTQYF

V: TRBV4-1
D: -
J: TRBJ2-5
size: -
DNA: TGCGCCAGCAGCCAAGCGTACGGAGCGGCTATTTCTCAAGAGACCCAGTACTTC
CDR3: CASSQAYGAAISQETQYF

V: TRBV6-5
D: -
J: TRBJ2-3
size: medium-sized
DNA: TGTGCCAGCAGTTACAGTGGTTTAAGCACAGATACGCAGTATTTT
CDR3: CASSYSGLSTDTQYF

V: TRBV20-1
D: -
J: TRBJ2-7
size: medium-sized
DNA: TGCAGTGCTAGAGATTTAGGGAGGAAACACGAGCAGTACTTC
CDR3: CSARDLGRKHEQYF

V: TRBV28
D: TRBD1
J: TRBJ2-5
size: medium-sized
DNA: TGTGCCAGCACCCCACCACCGGGACAGGGGGGCGAGACCCAGTACTTC
CDR3: CASTPPPGQGGETQYF

V: TRBV19
D: TRBD1
J: TRBJ2-1
size: medium-sized
DNA: TGTGCCACCAAGGACAGGGCTTCCTACAATGAGCAGTTCTTC
CDR3: CATKDRASYNEQFF

V: TRBV5-8
D: -
J: TRBJ2-5
size: many
DNA: TGTGCCAGCAGTCCGCAGGGACCGAGATCCGAGACCCAGTACTTC
CDR3: CASSPQGPRSETQYF

V: TRBV27
D: -
J: TRBJ2-7
size: medium-sized
DNA: TGTGCCAGCAGATACGCGGGAGAGCAGTACTTC
CDR3: CASRYAGEQYF

V: TRBV6-1
D: -
J: TRBJ1-3
size: few
DNA: TGTGCCAGCAGTGAAGCTGGACAGAACGTTGGAAACACCATATATTTT
CDR3: CASSEAGQNVGNTIYF

V: TRBV6-4
D: TRBD1
J: TRBJ2-3
size: -
DNA: TGTGCCAGCAAGTGGACTCAGAACACCGGGGACAGCCCCACAGATACGCAGTATTTT
CDR3: CASKWTQNTGDSPTDTQYF

V: TRBV29-1
D: -
J: TRBJ2-7
size: many
DNA: TGCAGCGTTGAAGATCACAAGGAGCAGTACTTC
CDR3: CSVEDHKEQYF

V: TRBV5-1
D: -
J: TRBJ2-2
size: many
DNA: TGCGCCAGCAGCTCATCCGGAGTCTACACCGGGGAGCTGTTTTTT
CDR3: CASSSSGVYTGELFF

V: TRBV7-9
D: -
J: TRBJ2-5
size: many
DNA: TGTGCCAGCGCGTGGGACCCTAAAGAGACCCAGTACTTC
CDR3: CASAWDPKETQYF

V: TRBV11-1
D: TRBD2
J: TRBJ2-5
size: -
DNA: TGTGCCAGCAGCTATACGGGGGGTCTTTTGCGGGGATACCAAGAGACCCAGTACTTC
CDR3: CASSYTGGLLRGYQETQYF

V: TRBV28
D: -
J: TRBJ2-3
size: few
DNA: TGTGCCAGCAGTTTATCCTTAGCGAGTGAGGGTACGCAGTATTTT
CDR3: CASSLSLASEGTQYF

V: TRBV30
D: TRBD1
J: TRBJ1-5
size: -
DNA: TGTGCCTGGAGCGGTGGACAGGGGCATCAGCCCCAGCATTTT
CDR3: CAWSGGQGHQPQHF

V: TRBV10-3
D: TRBD1
J: TRBJ1-1
size: -
DNA: TGTGCCATCAGAATAGGACAGGGTTCAACTGAAGCTTTCTTT
CDR3: CAIRIGQGSTEAFF

V: TRBV24-1
D: -
J: TRBJ1-2
size: few
DNA: TGTGCCACCAGTGAGACGGCAGACTATGGCTACACCTTC
CDR3: CATSETADYGYTF

V: TRBV27
D: TRBD2
J: TRBJ2-2
size: few
DNA: TGTGCCAGCAGTTTAAGACTAGCGGGGGGTACCGGGGAGCTGTTTTTT
CDR3: CASSLRLAGGTGELFF

V: TRBV18
D: -
J: TRBJ2-7
size: many
DNA: TGTGCCAGCTCATTCCAGGGGACCTACGAGCAGTACTTC
CDR3: CASSFQGTYEQYF

V: TRBV27
D: TRBD1
J: TRBJ2-2
size: many
DNA: TGTGCCAGCAAGACAGGGGGTAGGCGCGCCGGGGAGCTGTTTTTT
CDR3: CASKTGGRRAGELFF

V: TRBV6-1
D: TRBD1
J: TRBJ1-1
size: -
DNA: TGTGCCAGCACATCAGGGGGGGCTACTGAAGCTTTCTTT
CDR3: CASTSGGATEAFF

V: TRBV12-3/TRBV12-4
D: -
J: TRBJ1-1
size: -
DNA: TGTGCCAGCAGTTTTTCATGGGGGGGGAGAGACACTGAAGCTTTCTTT
CDR3: CASSFSWGGRDTEAFF

V: TRBV20-1
D: TRBD1
J: TRBJ2-5
size: medium-sized
DNA: TGCAGTGCTAGAGATCGTAGAGGCAGGGGGTACCAAGAGACCCAGTACTTC
CDR3: CSARDRRGRGYQETQYF

V: TRBV6-2/TRBV6-3
D: -
J: TRBJ2-2
size: -
DNA: TGTGCCAGCAAAGACTCCTCGGGAGTAAGCGGGGAGCTGTTTTTT
CDR3: CASKDSSGVSGELFF

V: TRBV2
D: TRBD1
J: TRBJ1-2
size: medium-sized
DNA: TGTGCCAGCAGTGATTGGGCAGGGGGAGGCTACACCTTC
CDR3: CASSDWAGGGYTF

V: TRBV28
D: TRBD1
J: TRBJ2-5
size: many
DNA: TGTGCCAGCAGTCTAGGACAGGGGTTTTACTTC
CDR3: CASSLGQGFYF

V: TRBV20-1
D: -
J: TRBJ2-7
size: medium-sized
DNA: TGCAGTGCTATCTGGGGGGCGGACTACGAGCAGTACTTC
CDR3: CSAIWGADYEQYF

V: TRBV20-1
D: TRBD2
J: TRBJ2-1
size: once
DNA: TGCAGTGGGGGGACCGGGACTAGCGGGAAATATGAGCAGTTCTTC
CDR3: CSGGTGTSGKYEQFF

V: TRBV19
D: -
J: TRBJ2-3
size: medium-sized
DNA: TGTGCCAGTAGTTCGTTGGATTACACAGATACGCAGTATTTT
CDR3: CASSSLDYTDTQYF

V: TRBV7-7
D: TRBD2
J: TRBJ2-1
size: medium-sized
DNA: TGTGCTAGCAGCTTAGCCGGGGGGGCTTACAATGAGCAGTTCTTC
CDR3: CASSLAGGAYNEQFF

V: TRBV18
D: TRBD1
J: TRBJ2-7
size: -
DNA: TGTGCCAGCTCACCAGGGACAGGGGACGAGCAGTACTTC
CDR3: CASSPGTGDEQYF